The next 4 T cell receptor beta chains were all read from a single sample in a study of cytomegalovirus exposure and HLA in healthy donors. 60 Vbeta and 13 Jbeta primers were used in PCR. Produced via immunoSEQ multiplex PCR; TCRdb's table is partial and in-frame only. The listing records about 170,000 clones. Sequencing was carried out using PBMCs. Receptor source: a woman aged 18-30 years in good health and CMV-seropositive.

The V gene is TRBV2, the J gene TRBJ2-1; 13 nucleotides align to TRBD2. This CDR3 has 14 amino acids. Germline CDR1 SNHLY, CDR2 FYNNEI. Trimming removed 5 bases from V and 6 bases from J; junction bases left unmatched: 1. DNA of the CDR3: TGTGCCAGCAGTACTAGCGGGAGGGGCAATGAGCAGTTCTTC. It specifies CASSTSGRGNEQFF.

This chain's CDR3 is CASSLQGGLETQYF. The CDR3 region has the DNA TGCGCCAGCAGCTTACAGGGAGGGCTTGAGACCCAGTACTTC. V is TRBV5-1 and J is TRBJ2-5; D perhaps matches TRBD2 (7 bases). There are 14 residues in the CDR3. V was clipped by 2 bases and J by 5 bases, with 13 bases between them. The germline V gene encodes CDR1 SGHRS and CDR2 YFSETQ.

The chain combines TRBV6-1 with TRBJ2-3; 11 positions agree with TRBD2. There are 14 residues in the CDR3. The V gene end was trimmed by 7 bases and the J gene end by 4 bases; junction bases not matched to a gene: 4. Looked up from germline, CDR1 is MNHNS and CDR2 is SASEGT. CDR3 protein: CASNSGRGPDTQYF. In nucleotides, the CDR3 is TGTGCCAGCAATAGCGGGAGGGGCCCAGATACGCAGTATTTT.

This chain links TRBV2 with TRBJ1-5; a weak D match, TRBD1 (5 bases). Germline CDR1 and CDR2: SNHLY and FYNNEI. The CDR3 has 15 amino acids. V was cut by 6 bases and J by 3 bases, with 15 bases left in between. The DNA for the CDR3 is TGTGCCAGCAGCCAAGCTACAGGATTCAATCAGCCCCAGCATTTT. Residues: CASSQATGFNQPQHF. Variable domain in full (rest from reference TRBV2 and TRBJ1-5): EPEVTQTPSHQVTQMGQEVILRCVPISNHLYFYWYRQILGQKVEFLVSFYNNEISEKSEIFDDQFSVERPDGSNFTLKIRSTKLEDSAMYFCASSQATGFNQPQHFGDGTRLSIL.